The 29 T cell receptor beta chains presented below share a single source sample, sequenced in a study of T cells in Graves' hyperthyroidism and ophthalmopathy (dated by TCRdb to between 2018 and 2021). Libraries came from multiplex PCR. TCRdb records Illumina HiSeq 2000 as the sequencer. The TCR beta CDR3 regions were amplified from the RNA transcripts. The TCR CDR3 was subjected to a first round of RT-PCR using the HTBI primer set and the Qiagen OneStep RT-PCR kit. TCRdb reran the public reads through fastp at Q25 and MiXCR, keeping productive beta chains. Duplicate CDR3 protein sequences are folded into a single record with the most common DNA and genes. Present in this sample are some 140,000 distinct CDR3 sequences, around 21% of which were seen just once. Of the sample, around two thirds is held by the ten largest clones. The sequenced sample was blood. Receptors originate from a woman between 50 and 59 years old with Graves' hyperthyroidism that later progressed to Graves' ophthalmopathy.

This clonotype was seen only a few times. The V and J genes are TRBV11-2 and TRBJ2-1, with D maybe TRBD2 (5 bases). Trimming removed 0 bases from V and 10 bases from J, with 16 bases in between. Germline CDR1 reads SGHAT; CDR2 reads FQNNGV. The CDR3 extends over 15 amino acids. In DNA, the CDR3 is TGTGCCAGCAGCTTAGATCGGATCTCCACGGGGGAGCAGTTCTTC. Amino acid sequence: CASSLDRISTGEQFF.

This clonotype was seen ten or more times. This chain uses TRBV20-1 with TRBJ1-2, with D unresolved. This CDR3 has 12 amino acids. Trimming stripped 3 bases from V and 4 bases from J, with 9 bases between. Germline assignment: CDR1 DFQATT and CDR2 SNEGSKA (reference sequence). CDR3 protein: CSASPNFYGYTF. CDR3 nucleotides: TGCAGTGCTAGCCCGAATTTCTATGGCTACACCTTC.

There are many counts of this clonotype. The chain couples TRBV12-3 or TRBV12-4 to TRBJ2-1, with 9 bases aligning to TRBD2. V lost 1 base, J lost 6 bases, and 4 bases stayed unmatched. This CDR3 has 15 residues. The CDR3 region is CASSLGGRVFNEQFF. The DNA of the CDR3 is TGTGCCAGCAGTTTAGGCGGGAGGGTATTCAATGAGCAGTTCTTC.

The genes are TRBV7-2 and TRBJ2-7; no definite D call. The CDR3 loop spans 13 amino acids. V was shortened by 4 bases and J by 7 bases, with 14 bases between the two germline ends. Germline V gene sequence: CDR1 SGHTA, CDR2 FQGNSA. The DNA of the CDR3 is TGTGCCAGCAGCTCTCATAGTTACGAGGAGCAGTACTTC. It specifies CASSSHSYEEQYF.

V and J are TRBV7-9 and TRBJ2-7, with a possible D match to TRBD1 (5 bases). From germline, CDR1 is SEHNR and CDR2 FQNEAQ (reference sequence). V was shortened by 0 bases and J by 2 bases, with 8 bases between the two germline ends. CDR3 size: 14 residues. The CDR3 DNA is TGTGCCAGCAGCTTAGCCTGGGGCACCTACGAGCAGTACTTC. Protein: CASSLAWGTYEQYF.

This clonotype was observed once. This chain uses TRBV7-9 with TRBJ1-1, with D possibly TRBD1 on 5 matching bases. The CDR3 consists of 14 residues. Germline assignment: CDR1 SEHNR and CDR2 FQNEAQ (reference sequence). V lost 3 bases to trimming and J lost 5 bases, with 13 bases between them. Here the CDR3 DNA reads TGTGCCAGCAGCTTGGCCACAGGAGAGACTGAAGCTTTCTTT. Translated, it gives CASSLATGETEAFF.

This chain joins TRBV4-1 and TRBJ2-7; no reliable D call. V lost 0 bases and J lost 2, with 5 bases in between. Germline CDR1 and CDR2: MGHRA and YSYEKL. The CDR3 contains 13 residues. The CDR3 bases are TGCGCCAGCAGCCAAGACCCCACCTACGAGCAGTACTTC. It yields the protein CASSQDPTYEQYF.

The genes are TRBV4-1 and TRBJ1-6; TRBD1 might be the D (5 bases). CDR1 is MGHRA, CDR2 YSYEKL, per germline. The CDR3 extends over 17 amino acids. Trimming removed 1 base from V and 5 bases from J, with 15 bases in between. The CDR3 DNA is TGCGCCAGCAGCCAAGTGGGGGGTTCTAGGCATAATTCACCCCTCCACTTT. This codes for CASSQVGGSRHNSPLHF.

This clonotype was detected ten times or more. The chain uses TRBV4-2 and TRBJ2-5, with D possibly matching TRBD2 (5 bases). This CDR3 has 17 residues. CDR1 and CDR2 from the germline V gene are LGHNA and YNFKEQ. Trimming removed 0 bases at V and 7 bases at J, with 21 bases between. The CDR3 bases are TGTGCCAGCAGCCAAGATATCCAGAGGGCGGCAGTAGGGACCCAGTACTTC. It specifies CASSQDIQRAAVGTQYF.

In this sample, this clonotype turned up many times. The chain has TRBV5-1 and TRBJ2-2; 12 bases line up with TRBD2. Germline V gene lookup returns CDR1 SGHRS and CDR2 YFSETQ. With V trimmed by 4 bases and J by 5 bases, 6 bases remained unmatched. The CDR3 totals 16 residues. The CDR3 DNA is TGCGCCAGCAGCAAGACTAGCGGGAGAAAAACCGGGGAGCTGTTTTTT. Residues: CASSKTSGRKTGELFF. Filled out from reference TRBV5-1 and TRBJ2-2, the complete variable domain reads KAGVTQTPRYLIKTRGQQVTLSCSPISGHRSVSWYQQTPGQGLQFLFEYFSETQRNKGNFPGRFSGRQFSNSRSEMNVSTLELGDSALYLCASSKTSGRKTGELFFGEGSRLTVL.

This clonotype was recorded many times. The V gene is TRBV7-2, the J gene TRBJ2-5; TRBD2 matches at 15 bases. Looked up from germline, CDR1 is SGHTA and CDR2 is FQGNSA. V shed 5 bases and J 8 bases; nucleotides not matched to a gene: 9. This CDR3 contains 16 residues. CDR3 DNA: TGTGCCAGCAGCCCCTCCGGACTAGCGGGAGGGCGCACCCAGTACTTC. It yields the protein CASSPSGLAGGRTQYF. The full variable domain, its missing parts supplied by reference TRBV7-2 and TRBJ2-5, is GAGVSQSPSNKVTEKGKDVELRCDPISGHTALYWYRQSLGQGLEFLIYFQGNSAPDKSGLPSDRFSAERTGGSVSTLTIQRTQQEDSAVYLCASSPSGLAGGRTQYFGPGTRLLVL.

This clonotype was counted only a few times. This chain connects TRBV5-1 to TRBJ2-1; TRBD2 matches 12 bases. CDR3 length: 15 amino acids. Germline V gene lookup returns CDR1 SGHRS and CDR2 YFSETQ. J lost 5 bases, V lost 4 bases, and 4 bases had no gene match. The CDR3 reads CASSQGTSGHNEQFF. CDR3 DNA: TGCGCCAGCAGCCAAGGGACTAGCGGGCACAATGAGCAGTTCTTC. Full variable domain (outside the CDR3, taken from reference TRBV5-1 and TRBJ2-1): KAGVTQTPRYLIKTRGQQVTLSCSPISGHRSVSWYQQTPGQGLQFLFEYFSETQRNKGNFPGRFSGRQFSNSRSEMNVSTLELGDSALYLCASSQGTSGHNEQFFGPGTRLTVL.

In this sample, this clonotype turned up a few times. The chain combines TRBV29-1 with TRBJ1-3; no clear D. The V end was cut by 4 bases, the J end by 0 bases, with 13 bases between. The CDR3 is 15 residues long. Germline values: CDR1 SQVTM, CDR2 ANQGSEA. CDR3 amino acids: CSVAGSTISGNTIYF. The CDR3, as DNA: TGCAGCGTTGCGGGCAGCACCATCTCTGGAAACACCATATATTTT. Complete variable domain (other parts from reference TRBV29-1 and TRBJ1-3): SAVISQKPSRDICQRGTSLTIQCQVDSQVTMMFWYRQQPGQSLTLIATANQGSEATYESGFVIDKFPISRPNLTFSTLTVSNMSPEDSSIYLCSVAGSTISGNTIYFGEGSWLTVV.

This clonotype was counted at least ten times. The chain links TRBV4-2 to TRBJ1-1; no clear D. V was pared by 1 base and J by 4 bases, with 7 bases between. This CDR3 contains 13 residues. The germline V gene has CDR1 LGHNA and CDR2 YNFKEQ. The CDR3 DNA reads as TGTGCCAGCAGCCAAGGAGTCAGCACTGAAGCTTTCTTT. As protein: CASSQGVSTEAFF.

The chain has TRBV25-1 and TRBJ2-5; TRBD1 aligns across 9 bases. CDR1 MGHDK and CDR2 SYGVNS come from the germline V gene. J lost 1 base, V lost 8 bases, and 5 bases had no gene match. The CDR3 spans 14 residues. As DNA, the CDR3 is TGTGCCAGCGGTAAACAGGGGGCCCAAGAGACCCAGTACTTC. It translates to CASGKQGAQETQYF.

The chain is built from TRBV20-1 and TRBJ2-5; 8 bases are shared with TRBD2. Germline assignment: CDR1 DFQATT and CDR2 SNEGSKA (reference sequence). Unmatched junction bases numbered 1, after V lost 2 bases and J lost 5 bases. The CDR3 runs to 12 residues. The CDR3 loop reads CSARRTSETQYF. In DNA form, the CDR3 reads TGCAGTGCTAGAAGGACTAGCGAGACCCAGTACTTC.

This clonotype was seen repeatedly, ten times or more. This chain uses TRBV28 with TRBJ2-7; a possible D gene is TRBD2 (5 bases). There are 14 residues in the CDR3. Germline values: CDR1 MDHEN, CDR2 SYDVKM. V was trimmed by 3 bases and J by 3 bases, leaving 12 bases between them. CDR3 in DNA: TGTGCCAGCAGTTTGGGAGCGAGACTCTACGAGCAGTACTTC. As protein: CASSLGARLYEQYF.

In this sample, this clonotype turned up many times. The chain uses TRBV3-1 and TRBJ2-1; 9 bases are a match to TRBD2. Germline V gene lookup returns CDR1 LGHDT and CDR2 YNNKEL (reference sequence). Trimming cost V 3 bases and J 6 bases; bases outside gene matches: 3. CDR3 length equals 14 residues. CDR3 region: CASSHAGGPNEQFF. The DNA for the CDR3 is TGTGCCAGCAGCCATGCGGGAGGGCCCAATGAGCAGTTCTTC.

This clonotype was seen at least ten times. This chain connects TRBV28 to TRBJ1-2; a possible D gene is TRBD1 (6 bases). With 3 bases removed from V and 6 bases from J, the gap between germline ends came to 11 bases. From germline, CDR1 is MDHEN and CDR2 SYDVKM. CDR3 length: 13 residues. In nucleotides, the CDR3 is TGTGCCAGCAGTTTCGGGGGGCGCGATGGCTACACCTTC. Translated: CASSFGGRDGYTF.

The chain carries TRBV5-1 and TRBJ2-1; 10 bases match TRBD2. Germline V gene data show CDR1 as SGHRS and CDR2 as YFSETQ. CDR3 length: 17 residues. Trimming took 0 bases from V and 2 from J; bases not matched to a gene: 5. CDR3 sequence: CASSLGGAGGPYNEQFF. CDR3 nucleotides: TGCGCCAGCAGCTTGGGGGGAGCGGGAGGGCCCTACAATGAGCAGTTCTTC. Complete variable domain (other parts from reference TRBV5-1 and TRBJ2-1): KAGVTQTPRYLIKTRGQQVTLSCSPISGHRSVSWYQQTPGQGLQFLFEYFSETQRNKGNFPGRFSGRQFSNSRSEMNVSTLELGDSALYLCASSLGGAGGPYNEQFFGPGTRLTVL.

Comments on this clonotype: Since a much larger clone is just one base distant, this may be a read error. The chain combines TRBV2 with TRBJ1-1; D not resolved. CDR3 length equals 13 residues. Trimming cost V 3 bases and J 0 bases, with 5 bases left between them. Germline V gene data show CDR1 as SNHLY and CDR2 as FYNNEI. The CDR3 DNA is TGTGCCAGCAGTGACAGTATGAACACTGAAGCTTTCTTT. Protein: CASSDSMNTEAFF.

This rearrangement joins TRBV11-2 to TRBJ2-7, with 8 bases that match TRBD2. CDR1 and CDR2 (germline): SGHAT, FQNNGV. The V and J ends lost 7 bases and 4 bases, in that order; junction bases with no gene match: 12. The CDR3 covers 15 residues. The CDR3 DNA reads as TGTGCCAGCAACTTGAAGGCGGGAGGAAATTACGAGCAGTACTTC. This translates into CASNLKAGGNYEQYF.

This clonotype has a handful of counts. The chain couples TRBV5-1 to TRBJ1-1, with D hard to call. The CDR3 runs to 14 residues. The germline V gene encodes CDR1 SGHRS and CDR2 YFSETQ. Trimming removed 0 bases from V and 3 bases from J, with 9 bases in between. CDR3 sequence reads: CASSLDREYTEAFF. The CDR3 DNA follows: TGCGCCAGCAGCTTGGATCGGGAGTACACTGAAGCTTTCTTT.

The V call is TRBV6-5, the J call TRBJ1-2; D might be TRBD1 (5 bases). Trimming took off 0 bases at V and 8 bases at J, with 10 bases between the two ends. Germline values: CDR1 MNHEY, CDR2 SVGAGI. This CDR3 has 13 residues. CDR3 protein: CASSYSWGEGYTF. The CDR3 coding sequence is TGTGCCAGCAGTTACTCGTGGGGGGAAGGCTACACCTTC.

This chain joins TRBV28 and TRBJ2-3, with D possibly being TRBD2 (7 bases). Trimming cost V 6 bases and J 3 bases, with 19 bases left between them. CDR1 and CDR2 (germline): MDHEN, SYDVKM. The CDR3 runs to 16 residues. The CDR3 here is CASSSRAGALTDTQYF. Here the CDR3 DNA reads TGTGCCAGCAGCTCTAGGGCGGGGGCACTAACAGATACGCAGTATTTT.

This clonotype has at least ten counts. V and J are TRBV28 and TRBJ1-5; D is unresolved. Germline CDR1 reads MDHEN; CDR2 reads SYDVKM. The CDR3 length is 14 residues. Trimming cost V 7 bases and J 6 bases, with 16 bases left between them. CDR3 nucleotides: TGTGCCAGCAACGCGGGTGGGGTCACTCAGCCCCAGCATTTT. Protein product: CASNAGGVTQPQHF.

This clonotype was observed many times. The rearrangement links TRBV15 to TRBJ2-5; 7 nucleotides line up with TRBD1. Germline values: CDR1 LNHNV, CDR2 YYDKDF (reference sequence). V lost 3 bases, J lost 3 bases, and 4 bases stayed unmatched. CDR3 length equals 14 residues. This chain's CDR3 is CATSRDGTEETQYF. CDR3 in DNA: TGTGCCACCAGCAGGGACGGGACAGAAGAGACCCAGTACTTC.

The CDR3 region is CASSRDGIAKNIQYF. The DNA of the CDR3 is TGTGCCAGCAGCCGGGACGGAATAGCCAAAAACATTCAGTACTTC. The V gene is TRBV5-5, the J gene TRBJ2-4; either TRBD1 or TRBD2 may supply D (5 bases each). The CDR3 extends over 15 amino acids. CDR1 SGHKS and CDR2 YYEKEE come from the germline V gene (reference sequence). Trimming removed 4 bases at V and 0 bases at J, with 11 bases between.

The V gene is TRBV7-9, the J gene TRBJ1-4; D remains unclear. The CDR3 is 12 residues long. Trimming took off 4 bases at V and 4 bases at J, with 4 bases between the two ends. The germline CDR1 and CDR2 sequences are SEHNR and FQNEAQ (reference sequence). CDR3 in DNA: TGTGCCAGCAGCTCAATTAATGAAAAACTGTTTTTT. Its protein is CASSSINEKLFF.